The text below deals with one T cell receptor beta chain. This clonotype was picked up a small number of times. The target of this receptor is not known. No base quality values were provided; no much bigger clone lies one nucleotide off. The TCR beta CDR3 regions were amplified from the RNA transcripts. For the first round of RT-PCR on the TCR CDR3, the HTBI primer set was used together with the Qiagen OneStep RT-PCR kit. Libraries were constructed in a second round of multiplex PCR, after which size selection and purification were performed. Paired-end sequencing of the libraries was performed with 100 bp reads on an Illumina HiSeq2000. The study's own analysis went as follows. SOAPnuke was used to process the raw data, removing reads that contained adapters or uncalled bases, had a mean Phred below 15, or lacked an exact match to the constant primer or identifier. COPE v1.2.5 was used to merge the high-quality paired reads, and each unique nucleotide sequence was defined as a clonotype. MiTCR v1.1 was used to align clonotypes to the IMGT TRBV, TRBD and TRBJ reference segments. Analysis was restricted to V-J combinations with a frequency above 0.0001, which covered approximately 99% of repertoires. The TCS score was defined as F50 (clonal expansion) divided by E x V (chaos), with BLOSUM62-based TCRdist calculated between CDR3 peptides within each V-J. Welch's t-statistics and random forest reduced 500 to 650 V-J features to some 14, which were used in a naive Bayes classifier (R e1071). Using fastp trimming at Q25 and MiXCR clonotype assembly, TCRdb reanalyzed the public sequencing data and kept in-frame beta chains. Rows are unified per CDR3 protein, each entry keeping the most common DNA and genes. TCRdb's processing, not the study's, gives the V and J calls here. The sample includes a few hundred thousand distinct CDR3 sequences, with more than 12% observed a single time. The ten top clones hold approximately 30% of the sample.

Stable Graves' hyperthyroidism was defined as the absence of progression to ophthalmopathy over 18 months of follow-up. Hyperthyroidism patients were aged 18 to 65 years and newly diagnosed, with disease duration of less than 2 months. Any patient with an uncontrolled infection, another autoimmune disease, pregnancy or lactation was excluded. Diagnoses relied on clinical symptoms, serum thyroxine and TRAb, thyroid ultrasound and orbital computed tomography. PBMCs were isolated from about 9.2 ml of fresh peripheral blood by Ficoll-Paque density gradient centrifugation. Trizol reagent was used to extract total RNA, and RNA quality was then checked on an Agilent 2100 Bioanalyzer. The sample belongs to a study of T cells in Graves' hyperthyroidism and ophthalmopathy (dated by TCRdb to the late 2010s). Regarding the research as a whole: Peripheral blood was sampled at the time of initial diagnosis, prior to any treatment. After sampling, hyperthyroidism patients received methimazole starting at 30 mg daily, and ophthalmopathy patients received high-dose intravenous methylprednisolone. The 100 discovery patients were randomly split 7:3 into training and test sets. The study also compared thyroid tissue and blood T-cell repertoires from a handful of Graves' hyperthyroidism patients. To identify TCR V-J signatures that set the groups apart, the researchers used a discovery cohort of about a hundred patients, made up of about 44 with Graves' ophthalmopathy and about 60 with stable Graves' hyperthyroidism. The paper describes TCR Vbeta CDR3 sequencing of some 130 peripheral blood samples, made up of 43 ophthalmopathy patients, around 78 hyperthyroidism patients and approximately 17 progressor patients. Prospective prediction of ophthalmopathy was tested in an independent validation cohort consisting of 18 hyperthyroidism patients and 15 to 17 patients who later progressed to ophthalmopathy.

Overall study results and their limits: No statistical method was used to fix the sample size in advance, and group allocation was not hidden from the investigators. In validation, progression to ophthalmopathy was predicted by the model with approximately 67% sensitivity and approximately 78% specificity, a median of roughly 6 months before onset. Most expanded thyroid clonotypes (frequency above 0.001) were also detected in blood, suggesting blood repertoires may reflect thyroid immune responses. Ophthalmopathy was separated from stable hyperthyroidism by a 13 V-J signature model, with over 85% sensitivity and approximately 81% specificity obtained in cross-validation and 80%/75% obtained in testing.

The germline V gene encodes CDR1 DFQATT and CDR2 SNEGSKA (reference sequence). From the cysteine up to the phenylalanine, the CDR3 has a length of 14 residues. The CDR3 DNA has 42 bases and is translated from base 1. At the junction V is shortened by 3 bases and J by 5 bases, with 16 bases in between. The specimen sequenced was blood. The clonotype originates from a woman under 40 with Graves' hyperthyroidism. The receptor chain draws on TRBV20-1 and TRBJ1-1, with TRBD1 as a weak D call on 5 bases. The CDR3 region: CSASGWGEWTEAFF. The nucleotide sequence is given as TGCAGTGCTAGTGGTTGGGGGGAATGGACTGAAGCTTTCTTT.